This T cell receptor (beta chain) was captured by sequencing in a study of OX40 agonist ivuxolimab in advanced cancers. Background on the study: Patients' therapy was ivuxolimab, an antibody that acts as an agonist of OX40 (CD134). The study, taken as a whole, reports: Undetermined was the antigen specificity of the expanded peripheral T cells.

The data were produced by immunoSEQ multiplex PCR, yet TCRdb's version contains in-frame clones alone and is incomplete. This sample yields approximately 31,000 clones, of which roughly 86% are seen a single time; about 53% belongs to the top ten. A word on this clone: Antigen specificity is unknown.

CDR1 is MNHEY, CDR2 SVGAGI, per germline. Trimming cost V 0 bases and J 4 bases, with 9 bases left between them. The CDR3 covers 14 residues. The receptor comes from an adult with an advanced solid tumor such as melanoma, head and neck, liver or kidney cancer. The V gene is TRBV6-5, the J gene TRBJ1-1; D uncertain. This specimen consisted of CD4+ or CD8+ T cells sorted from blood, obtained in a trial of the OX40 agonist ivuxolimab. CDR3 sequence reads: CASSYSAGGTEAFF. The CDR3 DNA reads as TGTGCCAGCAGTTACTCCGCAGGAGGCACTGAAGCTTTCTTT.